This T cell receptor (beta chain) appears in the sequencing data of a study of CD8+ T cells in alopecia areata (dated by TCRdb to the late 2010s). Regarding the research as a whole: Treated patients were enrolled in an open-label pilot trial of oral tofacitinib, 5 to 10 mg twice daily, for moderate-to-severe alopecia areata. RNA came from the PAXgene miRNA kit for fixed scalp, the miRNeasy kit for PBMCs, and the RNeasy kit for mouse skin. immunoSEQ multiplex PCR using 35 Vbeta forward primers and 13 Jbeta reverse primers was used to amplify TCRbeta CDR3 regions. Scalp clonality was compared among normal scalp (n=4), patchy alopecia areata scalp (n=8), and alopecia totalis/universalis scalp (n=8). Tofacitinib was administered for 6 to 18 months, and 6 months of follow-up off drug were then conducted to assess delayed response and recurrence. Patients on tofacitinib were biopsied at baseline and after 4 and 24 weeks of treatment, and several of the patients also had a later scalp biopsy. In both human patients and the C3H/HeJ mouse model, the study applied high-throughput TCRbeta sequencing to look at T cell clonal expansion in alopecia areata. In treated patients, disease severity was measured using the SALT score, which gives the percentage of scalp surface area affected. Human TCRbeta sequencing covered scalp tissue and sorted CD4+ and CD8+ peripheral blood T cells from patchy and totalis/universalis alopecia areata patients and healthy controls. General findings and caveats noted by the study authors: Shared TCR sequences between patients were less evident than in mice, which may be partly attributable to HLA diversity in the patient population. Lesional scalp, especially in alopecia totalis/universalis, showed higher clonality and more expanded CD8+ clones than normal scalp, suggesting antigenic drive. Many expanded lesional clones were found to persist in scalp and blood during tofacitinib treatment, and relapse after treatment cessation may be partly explained by this persistence. Because the treated cohort was small and had just a single nonresponder, larger studies are needed to establish links between baseline CD8+ expansion and response. With tofacitinib, both scalp clonality and the number of expanded CD8+ clones among the top 100 scalp clones went down significantly. Unlike mouse skin, where gammadelta T cells dominate, normal human skin contains resident alphabeta T cells that get sequenced too, which complicates analysis of the scalp TCR repertoire.

Library preparation used the immunoSEQ multiplex PCR assay. RNA was extracted from all samples and reverse transcribed into cDNA, which served as template for TCR sequencing. First-strand cDNA was synthesized with SuperScript III using a 2:1 mix of oligo-dT and random hexamers. A synthetic immune receptor repertoire was used to measure amplification bias, and any remaining bias was corrected computationally. The paper's data handling went like this. Raw reads were preprocessed to remove errors, and CDR3 was defined by IMGT conventions from the conserved cysteine to phenylalanine. Clonality was calculated as 1 minus Shannon entropy normalized by log2 of the number of productive unique TCRs. Whether each scalp clone was CD4 or CD8 was inferred by checking scalp TCRbeta sequences against the CD4 and CD8 repertoires from sorted blood. TCRdb took this table from immuneACCESS and kept in-frame rearrangements with V and J called. Such tables lack part of the clones; where checked against another copy, unresolved V genes explain under half of the gap, and the rest is unexplained. The DNA was the basis for D and trimming; V, J and clone size are from that table. This sample lists approximately 200,000 clones; more than 55% were detected once. The ten largest account for over 3% of the sample.

The time point label corresponds to: roughly 27 days on oral tofacitinib. Explained via the paper, the treatment or condition label denotes: oral pan-JAK inhibitor, 5-10 mg twice daily. From alopecia areata patients, peripheral blood was collected along with lesional scalp punch biopsies. PBMCs were separated by density centrifugation and stained for CD3, CD4 and CD8, after which CD4+ and CD8+ T cells were sorted on a FACSAria. Notes on this clone: The specificity of this receptor is unknown. There are no base qualities to consult, and no much larger clone falls within one base.

The receptor was isolated from a human donor with alopecia areata. The sequenced sample was CD4+ T cells sorted from blood, obtained at week 4, from a patient treated with tofacitinib.

The CDR3 reads as follows: CASSFGQKETQYF. Here is the DNA: TGTGCCAGCAGCTTCGGTCAGAAAGAGACCCAGTACTTC. Recombination joined TRBV7-2 with TRBJ2-5; no D segment can be confidently identified. V sheds 3 bases and J sheds 3 bases, leaving 8 bases between their ends. From the cysteine up to the phenylalanine, the CDR3 has a length of 13 residues. Only CDR3 DNA remains: 39 bases, in frame from the first base. CDR1 and CDR2, per the germline V gene, are SGHTA and FQGNSA.